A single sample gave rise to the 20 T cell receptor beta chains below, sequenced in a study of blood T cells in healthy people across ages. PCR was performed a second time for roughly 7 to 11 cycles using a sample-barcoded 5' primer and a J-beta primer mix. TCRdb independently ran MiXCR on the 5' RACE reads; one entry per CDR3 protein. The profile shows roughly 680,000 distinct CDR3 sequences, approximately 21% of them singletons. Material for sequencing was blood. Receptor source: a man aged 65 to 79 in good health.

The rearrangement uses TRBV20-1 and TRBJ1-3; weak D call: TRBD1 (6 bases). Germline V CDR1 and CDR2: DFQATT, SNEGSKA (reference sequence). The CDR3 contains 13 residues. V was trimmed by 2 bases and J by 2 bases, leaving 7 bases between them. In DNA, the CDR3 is TGCAGTGCTAGAAAGGGGGCTGGAAACACCATATATTTT. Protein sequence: CSARKGAGNTIYF.

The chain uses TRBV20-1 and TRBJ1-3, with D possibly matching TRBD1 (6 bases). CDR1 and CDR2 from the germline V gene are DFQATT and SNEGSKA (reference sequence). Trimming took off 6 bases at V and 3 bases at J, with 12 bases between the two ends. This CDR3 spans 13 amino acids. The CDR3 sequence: CSAPVGGGNTIYF. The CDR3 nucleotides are TGCAGTGCCCCCGTAGGGGGTGGAAACACCATATATTTT.

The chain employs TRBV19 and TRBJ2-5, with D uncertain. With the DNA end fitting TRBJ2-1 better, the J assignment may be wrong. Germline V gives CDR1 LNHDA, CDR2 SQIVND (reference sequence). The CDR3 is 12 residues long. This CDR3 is CASSTRLHEQFF. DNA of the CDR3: TGTGCCAGTAGTACAAGACTCCATGAGCAGTTCTTC.

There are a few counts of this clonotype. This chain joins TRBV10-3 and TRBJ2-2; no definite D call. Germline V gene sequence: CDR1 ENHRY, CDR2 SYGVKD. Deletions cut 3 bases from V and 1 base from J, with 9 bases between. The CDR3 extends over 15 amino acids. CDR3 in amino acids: CAISDRPGNTGELFF. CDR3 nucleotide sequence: TGTGCCATCAGTGACCGTCCAGGGAACACCGGGGAGCTGTTTTTT.

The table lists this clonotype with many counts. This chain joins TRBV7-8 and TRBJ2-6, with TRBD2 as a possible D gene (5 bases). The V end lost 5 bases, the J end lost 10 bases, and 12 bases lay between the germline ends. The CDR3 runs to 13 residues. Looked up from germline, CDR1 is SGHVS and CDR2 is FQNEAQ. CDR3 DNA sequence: TGTGCCAGCAGCGGAGGAAGGCTTAACGTCCTGACTTTC. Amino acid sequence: CASSGGRLNVLTF.

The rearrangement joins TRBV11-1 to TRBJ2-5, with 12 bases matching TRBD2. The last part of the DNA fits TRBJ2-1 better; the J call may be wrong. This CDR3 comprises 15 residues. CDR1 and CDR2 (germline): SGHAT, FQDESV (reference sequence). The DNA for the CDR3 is TGTGCCAGCAGACCTAGCGGGGGGGGGAACAATGAGCAGTTCTTC. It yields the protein CASRPSGGGNNEQFF.

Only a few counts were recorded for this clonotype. CDR3 sequence: CASGTGGEKLFF. The CDR3 DNA reads TGTGCCAGCGGGACAGGTGGGGAAAAACTGTTTTTT. The J gene is TRBJ1-4, the V gene TRBV9, with 8 bases aligning to TRBD1. The CDR3 loop spans 12 amino acids. The V segment lost 7 bases and the J segment 8 bases; nucleotides outside the gene matches: 4. Germline V CDR1 and CDR2: SGDLS, YYNGEE.

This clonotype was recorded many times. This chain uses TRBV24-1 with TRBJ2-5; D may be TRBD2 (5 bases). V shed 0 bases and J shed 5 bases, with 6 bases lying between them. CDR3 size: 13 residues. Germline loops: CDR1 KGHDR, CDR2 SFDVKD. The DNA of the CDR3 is TGTGCCACCAGTGATTTGCGGGGTGAGACCCAGTACTTC. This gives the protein CATSDLRGETQYF.

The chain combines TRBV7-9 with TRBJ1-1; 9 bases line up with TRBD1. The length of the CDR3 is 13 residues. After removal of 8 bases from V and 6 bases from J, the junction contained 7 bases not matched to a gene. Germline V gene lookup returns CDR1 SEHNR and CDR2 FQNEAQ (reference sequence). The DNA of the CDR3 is TGTGCCAGCGCACAGGGGGCTTTTTCTGAAGCTTTCTTT. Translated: CASAQGAFSEAFF.

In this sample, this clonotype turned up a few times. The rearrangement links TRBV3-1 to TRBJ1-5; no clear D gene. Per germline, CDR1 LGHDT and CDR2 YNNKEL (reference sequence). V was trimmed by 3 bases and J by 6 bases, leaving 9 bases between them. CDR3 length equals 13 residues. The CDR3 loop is CASSHREGQPQHF. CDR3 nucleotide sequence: TGTGCCAGCAGCCACCGGGAGGGTCAGCCCCAGCATTTT.

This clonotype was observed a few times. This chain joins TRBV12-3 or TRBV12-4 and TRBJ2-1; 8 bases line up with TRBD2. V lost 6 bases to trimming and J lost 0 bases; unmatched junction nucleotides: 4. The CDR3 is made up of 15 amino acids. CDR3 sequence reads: CASSRLAPSYNEQFF. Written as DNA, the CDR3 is TGTGCCAGCAGCAGACTAGCGCCCTCCTACAATGAGCAGTTCTTC.

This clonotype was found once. The CDR3 here is CASSQDRETDEQFF. In DNA form, the CDR3 reads TGTGCCAGCAGCCAAGATCGGGAGACGGATGAGCAGTTCTTC. The genes are TRBV3-1 and TRBJ2-5, with D possibly matching TRBD2 (6 bases). The tail of the sequence fits TRBJ2-1 better, so the J call may be wrong. The germline V gene has CDR1 LGHDT and CDR2 YNNKEL (reference sequence). The CDR3 loop spans 14 amino acids.

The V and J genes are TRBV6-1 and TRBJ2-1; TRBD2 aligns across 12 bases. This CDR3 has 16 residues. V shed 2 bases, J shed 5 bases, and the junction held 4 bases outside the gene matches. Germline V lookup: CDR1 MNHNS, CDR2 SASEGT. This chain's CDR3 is CASSELAGGPHNEQFF. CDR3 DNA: TGTGCCAGCAGTGAACTAGCGGGAGGGCCCCACAATGAGCAGTTCTTC.

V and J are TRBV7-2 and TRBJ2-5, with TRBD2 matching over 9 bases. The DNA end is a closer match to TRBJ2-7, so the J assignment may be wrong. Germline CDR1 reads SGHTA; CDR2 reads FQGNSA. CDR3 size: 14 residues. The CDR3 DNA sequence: TGTGCCAGCAGCTTAGCGGCTAGCGGGGTCGAGCAGTACGTC. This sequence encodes CASSLAASGVEQYV.

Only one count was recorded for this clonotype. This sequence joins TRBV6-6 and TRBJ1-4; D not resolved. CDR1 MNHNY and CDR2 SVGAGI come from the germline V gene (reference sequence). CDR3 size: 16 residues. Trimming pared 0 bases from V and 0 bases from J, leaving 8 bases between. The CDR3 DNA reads TGTGCCAGCAGTTACTCTAGGGCTGCAACTAATGAAAAACTGTTTTTT. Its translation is CASSYSRAATNEKLFF.

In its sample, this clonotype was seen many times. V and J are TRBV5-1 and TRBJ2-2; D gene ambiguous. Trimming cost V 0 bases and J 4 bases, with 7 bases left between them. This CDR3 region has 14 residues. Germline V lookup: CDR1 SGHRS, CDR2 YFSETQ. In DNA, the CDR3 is TGCGCCAGCAGCTTGGGGGGATCCACCGGGGAGCTGTTTTTT. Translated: CASSLGGSTGELFF.

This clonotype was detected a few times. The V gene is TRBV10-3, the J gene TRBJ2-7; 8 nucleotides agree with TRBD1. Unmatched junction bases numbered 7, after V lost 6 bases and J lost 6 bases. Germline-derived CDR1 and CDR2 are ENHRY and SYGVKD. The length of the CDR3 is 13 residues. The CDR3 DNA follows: TGTGCCATCAGCCCTAGACAGGGGCGCGAGCAGTACTTC. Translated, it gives CAISPRQGREQYF.

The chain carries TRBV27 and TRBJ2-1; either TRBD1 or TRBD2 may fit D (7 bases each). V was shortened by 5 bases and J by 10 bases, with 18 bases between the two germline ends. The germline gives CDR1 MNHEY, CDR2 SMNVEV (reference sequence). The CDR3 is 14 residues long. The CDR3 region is CASSVQGGFGEQFF. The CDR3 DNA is TGTGCCAGCAGTGTTCAGGGGGGGTTCGGGGAGCAGTTCTTC.

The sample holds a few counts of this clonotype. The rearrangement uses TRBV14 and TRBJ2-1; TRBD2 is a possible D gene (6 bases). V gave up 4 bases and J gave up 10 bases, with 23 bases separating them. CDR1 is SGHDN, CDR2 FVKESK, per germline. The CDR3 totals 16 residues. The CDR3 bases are TGTGCCAGCAGCCGAGTTGGGACTGGGGTTGCGTCCGAGCAGTTCTTC. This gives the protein CASSRVGTGVASEQFF.

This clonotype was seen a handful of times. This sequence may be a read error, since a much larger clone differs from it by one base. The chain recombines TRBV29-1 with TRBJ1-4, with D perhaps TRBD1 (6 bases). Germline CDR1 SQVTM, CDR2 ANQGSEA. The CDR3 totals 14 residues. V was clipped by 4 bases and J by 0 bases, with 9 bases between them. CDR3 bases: TGCAGCGTTGTCCCAGGGGCAACTAATGAAAAACTGTTTTTT. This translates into CSVVPGATNEKLFF.